This T cell receptor (beta chain) originates from a study of cytomegalovirus exposure and HLA in healthy donors. Broader study findings: One cluster of highly shared sequence variants probably arose as a sequencing artifact.

This CDR3 is built from 14 residues. Germline V CDR1 and CDR2: SGHDT, YYEEEE. Trimming cost V 4 bases and J 3 bases; bases outside gene matches: 7. Points on this clone: As yet, its antigen is unknown.

Primers included in the PCR were 60 Vbeta and 13 Jbeta primers. This table comes from immunoSEQ multiplex PCR, and its TCRdb copy is limited to in-frame clones, with some not included. The repertoire holds about 93,000 clones, with approximately 68% as singletons. The sequence was obtained from a boy younger than 18 in good health and CMV-seropositive. J is TRBJ2-7 and V is TRBV5-6, with 7 bases fitting TRBD1. The sequencing input was PBMCs. CDR3 residues: CASSPGQAHYEQYF. The CDR3 nucleotides read TGTGCCAGCAGCCCCGGACAGGCTCACTACGAGCAGTACTTC.